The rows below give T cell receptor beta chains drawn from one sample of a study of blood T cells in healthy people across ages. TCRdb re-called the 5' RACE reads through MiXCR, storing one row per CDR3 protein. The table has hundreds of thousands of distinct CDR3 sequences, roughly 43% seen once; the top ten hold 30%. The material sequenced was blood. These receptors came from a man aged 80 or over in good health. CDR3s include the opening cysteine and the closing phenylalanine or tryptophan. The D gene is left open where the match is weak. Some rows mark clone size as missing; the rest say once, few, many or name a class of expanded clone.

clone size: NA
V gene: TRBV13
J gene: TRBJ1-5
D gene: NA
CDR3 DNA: TGTGCCAGCAGCGAATTTGGCCAGCCCCAGCATTTT
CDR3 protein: CASSEFGQPQHF

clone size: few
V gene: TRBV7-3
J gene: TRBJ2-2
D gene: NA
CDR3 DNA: TGTGCCAGCAGTCTCGGGAGCAGCAACACCGGGGAGCTGTTTTTT
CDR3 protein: CASSLGSSNTGELFF

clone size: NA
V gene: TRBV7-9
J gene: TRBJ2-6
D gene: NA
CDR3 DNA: TGTGCCAGCCCGACAGATCCAAGTGGGGCCAACGTCCTGACTTTC
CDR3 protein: CASPTDPSGANVLTF

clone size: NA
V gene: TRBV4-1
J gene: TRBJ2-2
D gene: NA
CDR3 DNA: TGCGCCAGCAGCCAAGATTTAAACGCCCCCAGCTCCGGGGAGCTGTTTTTT
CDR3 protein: CASSQDLNAPSSGELFF

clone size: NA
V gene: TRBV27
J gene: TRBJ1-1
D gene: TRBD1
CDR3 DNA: TGTGCCAGCAGTCCAGTGGGACAGGGAGTGGGGTACACTGAAGCTTTCTTT
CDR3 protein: CASSPVGQGVGYTEAFF

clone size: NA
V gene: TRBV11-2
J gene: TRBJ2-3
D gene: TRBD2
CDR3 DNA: TGTGCCAGCAGCTTAATCGGGGGGAGGGATACGCAGTATTTT
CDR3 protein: CASSLIGGRDTQYF

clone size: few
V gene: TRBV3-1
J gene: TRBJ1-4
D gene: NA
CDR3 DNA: TGTGCCAGCAGGGATGACAATGGTAATGAAAAACTGTTTTTT
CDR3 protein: CASRDDNGNEKLFF

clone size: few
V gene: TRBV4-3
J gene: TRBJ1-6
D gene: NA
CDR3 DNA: TGCGCCAGCAGCCTGGGTGGGGGGGAATATAATTCACCCCTCCACTTT
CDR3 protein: CASSLGGGEYNSPLHF

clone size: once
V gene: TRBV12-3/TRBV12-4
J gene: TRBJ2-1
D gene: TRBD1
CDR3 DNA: TGTGCCAGCAGCATCCGGACAGGGGTAGGCAATGAGCAGTTCTTC
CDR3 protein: CASSIRTGVGNEQFF

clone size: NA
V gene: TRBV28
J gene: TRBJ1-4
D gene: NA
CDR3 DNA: TGTGCCATCACCTCTAATGAAAAACTGTTTTTT
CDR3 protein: CAITSNEKLFF

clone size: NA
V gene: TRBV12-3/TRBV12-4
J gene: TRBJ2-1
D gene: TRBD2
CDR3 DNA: TGTGCCAGCAGTAAAAGCGGGAGGGCCAATGAGCAGTTCTTC
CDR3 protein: CASSKSGRANEQFF

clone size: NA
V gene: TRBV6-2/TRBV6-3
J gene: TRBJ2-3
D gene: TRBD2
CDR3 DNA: TGTGCCAGCCAGCGGGGGGAAACAGCTACGCAGTATTTT
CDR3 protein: CASQRGETATQYF

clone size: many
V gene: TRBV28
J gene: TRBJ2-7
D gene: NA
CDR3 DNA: TGTGCCAGCAGTTCCGAGGGGGGGCTCTACGAGCAGTACTTC
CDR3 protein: CASSSEGGLYEQYF

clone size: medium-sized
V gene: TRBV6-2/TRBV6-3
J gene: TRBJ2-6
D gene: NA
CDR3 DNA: TGTGCCAGCAGCCTTCTGAGATCTGGGGCCAACGTCCTGACTTTC
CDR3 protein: CASSLLRSGANVLTF

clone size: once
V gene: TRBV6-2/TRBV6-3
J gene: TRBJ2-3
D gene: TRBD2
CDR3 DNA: TGTGCCAGCAGTGCTACTCCTAGCGGGGGGCGAACAGATACGCAGTATTTT
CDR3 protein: CASSATPSGGRTDTQYF

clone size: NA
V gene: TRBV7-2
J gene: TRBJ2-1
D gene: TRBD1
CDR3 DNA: TGTGCCAGCAGCTCCACAGGGGACTACAATGAGCAGTTCTTC
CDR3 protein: CASSSTGDYNEQFF

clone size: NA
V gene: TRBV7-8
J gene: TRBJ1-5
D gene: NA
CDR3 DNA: TGTGCCAGCAGCTTTACTGGGACTAAGCAGCCCCAGCATTTT
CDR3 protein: CASSFTGTKQPQHF

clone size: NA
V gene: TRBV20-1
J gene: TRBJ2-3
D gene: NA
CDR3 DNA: TGCAGTGCTAGAGATCACGGCAGGGCCCCAGATACGCAGTATTTT
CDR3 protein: CSARDHGRAPDTQYF

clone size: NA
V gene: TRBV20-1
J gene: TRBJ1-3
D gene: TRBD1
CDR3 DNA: TGCAGTGCCAAGGACAGGGCTGGCACCATATATTTT
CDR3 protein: CSAKDRAGTIYF

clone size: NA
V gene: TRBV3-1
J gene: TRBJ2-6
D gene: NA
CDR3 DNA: TGTGCCAGCAGCCAAGATCGGGGCAGGGCTCCCTCTGGGGCCAACGTCCTGACTTTC
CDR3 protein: CASSQDRGRAPSGANVLTF

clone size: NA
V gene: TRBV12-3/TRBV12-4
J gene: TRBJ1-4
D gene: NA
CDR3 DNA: TGTGCCAGCAGCCCGACCGGACCGACCAAGGAGGAAAAACTGTTTTTT
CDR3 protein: CASSPTGPTKEEKLFF

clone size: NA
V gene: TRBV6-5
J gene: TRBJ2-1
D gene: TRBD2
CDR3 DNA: TGTGCCAGCAGTTTCCGAGGACTAGCGGGAGCAGGGAATGAGCAGTTCTTC
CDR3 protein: CASSFRGLAGAGNEQFF

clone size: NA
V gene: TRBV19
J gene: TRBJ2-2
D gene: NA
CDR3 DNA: TGTGCCAGTAGTCCCCCGACTAGTGTCACCGGGGAGCTGTTTTTT
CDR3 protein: CASSPPTSVTGELFF

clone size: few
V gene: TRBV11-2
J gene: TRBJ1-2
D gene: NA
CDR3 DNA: TGTGCCAGCAGCTTAGGGGGGTCCCCAGGCTATGGCTACACCTTC
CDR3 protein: CASSLGGSPGYGYTF